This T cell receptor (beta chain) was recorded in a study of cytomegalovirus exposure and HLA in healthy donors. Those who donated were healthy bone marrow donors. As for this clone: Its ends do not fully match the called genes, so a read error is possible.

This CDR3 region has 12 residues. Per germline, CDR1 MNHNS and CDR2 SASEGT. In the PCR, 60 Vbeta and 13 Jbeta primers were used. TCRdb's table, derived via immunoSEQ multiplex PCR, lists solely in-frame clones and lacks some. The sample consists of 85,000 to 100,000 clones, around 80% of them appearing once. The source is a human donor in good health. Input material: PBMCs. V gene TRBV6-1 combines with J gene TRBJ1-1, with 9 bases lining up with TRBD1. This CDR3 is CASSQLRDRVLF. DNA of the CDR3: TGTGCCAGCAGTCAATTAAGGGACAGGGTCTTGTTT.